Each of the 10 T cell receptor beta chains below was sequenced from the same sample in a study of control samples from healthy donors and cancer patients. Some clones are missing from TCRdb's copy, which holds only in-frame ones; the method was immunoSEQ multiplex PCR. Of roughly 81,000 clones listed, approximately 82% were seen once; the top ten hold around 10%. Sequenced: PBMCs. These receptors all come from a man in his sixties with head and neck cancer.

In nucleotides, the CDR3 is TGTGCCAGCAGCCCGACCATAGGGCAGCCCCAGCATTTT. Encoded protein: CASSPTIGQPQHF. V gene TRBV9 combines with J gene TRBJ1-5; D gene ambiguous. V was clipped by 4 bases and J by 7 bases, with 12 bases between them. The CDR3 totals 13 residues. CDR1 and CDR2 from the germline V gene are SGDLS and YYNGEE.

A single count supports this clone. J is TRBJ2-7 and V is TRBV6-5, with D tentatively TRBD1 or TRBD2 (6 bases each). CDR1 and CDR2 (germline): MNHEY, SVGAGI. The CDR3 covers 11 residues. The V end lost 10 bases, the J end lost 7 bases, and 14 bases lay between the germline ends. DNA of the CDR3: TGTGCCATCAGGGGTGGAGGGGAGCAGTACTTC. Encoded protein: CAIRGGGEQYF.

The chain recombines TRBV11-2 with TRBJ1-6; D not certain. The CDR3 length is 14 residues. Germline CDR1 and CDR2: SGHAT and FQNNGV. V was cut by 3 bases and J by 6 bases, with 9 bases left in between. CDR3 sequence reads: CASSLQGFNSPLHF. The CDR3 nucleotides are TGTGCCAGCAGCTTGCAAGGATTTAATTCACCCCTCCACTTT.

The chain couples TRBV5-8 to TRBJ2-7; maybe TRBD1 (6 bases). The V gene lost 0 bases and the J gene lost 2 bases, with 9 bases spanning the gap. Germline assignment: CDR1 SGHTS and CDR2 YDEGEE. The CDR3 is made up of 14 amino acids. CDR3 DNA sequence: TGTGCCAGCAGCTTGGCTACAGGGACCTACGAGCAGTACTTC. This sequence encodes CASSLATGTYEQYF.

The chain links TRBV28 to TRBJ1-1; a weak D match, TRBD1 (5 bases). CDR1 is MDHEN and CDR2 is SYDVKM in the germline V gene. The CDR3 has 15 amino acids. Trimming pared 2 bases from V and 4 bases from J, leaving 14 bases between. This CDR3 reads CASSLGAGGTTEAFF. The CDR3, as DNA: TGTGCCAGCAGTTTAGGGGCAGGAGGGACCACTGAAGCTTTCTTT. The full variable domain, its missing parts supplied by reference TRBV28 and TRBJ1-1, is DVKVTQSSRYLVKRTGEKVFLECVQDMDHENMFWYRQDPGLGLRLIYFSYDVKMKEKGDIPEGYSVSREKKERFSLILESASTNQTSMYLCASSLGAGGTTEAFFGQGTRLTVV.

The chain combines TRBV28 with TRBJ1-4; 8 nucleotides match TRBD1. Germline V gene sequence: CDR1 MDHEN, CDR2 SYDVKM. CDR3 length equals 15 residues. Germline trimming cut 4 bases from V and 7 bases from J; bases unmatched to any gene: 8. The DNA for the CDR3 is TGTGCCAGCAGTTCACCGGACAGGGCGAGTGAAAAACTGTTTTTT. Translation gives CASSSPDRASEKLFF.

This chain links TRBV28 with TRBJ2-7, with TRBD2 matching 7 bases. Germline V CDR1 and CDR2: MDHEN, SYDVKM. This CDR3 is built from 15 residues. Trimming cost V 5 bases and J 5 bases; bases outside gene matches: 12. The CDR3 sequence: CASSPGRGRADEQYF. The DNA for the CDR3 is TGTGCCAGCAGTCCGGGGAGAGGGAGGGCCGACGAGCAGTACTTC.

This clone was recorded only once. V usage is TRBV29-1 and J usage is TRBJ2-7; TRBD2 aligns across 8 bases. This CDR3 has 13 amino acids. With V trimmed by 6 bases and J by 3 bases, 7 bases remained unmatched. The germline V gene encodes CDR1 SQVTM and CDR2 ANQGSEA. The CDR3 sequence: CSVGTRGFYEQYF. The CDR3, as DNA: TGCAGCGTCGGGACTAGAGGTTTCTACGAGCAGTACTTC.

Only a few counts were recorded for this clone. The chain has TRBV21-1 and TRBJ2-5; TRBD2 reflects the table's D call only, with no check against the DNA. TRBV21-1 is described as a pseudogene. The CDR3 covers 14 residues. CDR3 in amino acids: CASSHARGKETQYF. The CDR3 nucleotides are TGTGCCAGCAGCCATGCTAGAGGCAAAGAGACCCAGTACTTC.

This clone was seen only once. The J gene is TRBJ2-2, the V gene TRBV5-4, with TRBD1 identical over 7 bases. Germline CDR1 and CDR2: SGHNT and YYREEE (reference sequence). The CDR3 sequence is 15 residues long. V was clipped by 0 bases and J by 7 bases; unmatched bases: 6. In DNA form, the CDR3 reads TGTGCCAGCAGCTTGGAGACAGGGTTGGGCGGGGAGCTGTTTTTT. Translation gives CASSLETGLGGELFF.